This note documents a single T cell receptor (beta chain) sequence. The data stem from a study of cytomegalovirus exposure and HLA in healthy donors. V lost 6 bases to trimming and J lost 2 bases, with 9 bases between them. CDR3 length: 13 residues. The V gene's germline CDR1 is MNHEY and CDR2 SVGAGI. Researchers ran the PCR with 60 Vbeta and 13 Jbeta primers. This table comes from immunoSEQ multiplex PCR, and its TCRdb copy is limited to in-frame clones, with some not included. The data hold about 70,000 clones, with about 74% observed a single time. V and J are TRBV6-5 and TRBJ2-3; D is possibly TRBD1 (5 bases). The TCR originated in a human donor in good health. Sequencing was performed on PBMCs. The CDR3 spells CASRRGHTDTQYF. CDR3 DNA: TGTGCCAGCAGACGCGGACACACAGATACGCAGTATTTT.